Listed below are T cell receptor beta chains from one sample, sequenced in a study of shared clonotypes between healthy human individuals. Libraries were prepared by immunoSEQ multiplex PCR; TCRdb keeps only in-frame clonotypes and omits some of them. Of 950,000 to 1,300,000 clones listed, more than 60% are singletons. Input material: memory CD4+ T cells sorted from blood. All receptors derive from a man between 18 and 29 years old in good health. Both conserved end residues are trimmed from each CDR3. Each record gives: J gene, clone size, V gene, CDR3 length, CDR3 protein. The size field is filled for only some rows; it gives once, few, many or a size class.

TRBJ1-2	-	TRBV6-5	12	ASTFRTGGGGYT
TRBJ1-5	-	TRBV18	14	ASSPNGTGGRQPQH
TRBJ2-2	-	TRBV5-6	14	ASSLGGTRLTGELF
TRBJ2-5	-	TRBV7-7	13	ASSLGGGALETQY
TRBJ1-6	-	TRBV28	10	ASSLLNSPLH
TRBJ1-1	-	TRBV19	11	ASSFFSNTEAF
TRBJ2-1	-	TRBV29-1	12	SVRRGDRYNEQF
TRBJ2-7	-	TRBV6-1	13	ASSEAGTAIYEQY
TRBJ2-7	-	TRBV30	9	AWSDREEQY
TRBJ2-5	-	TRBV5-1	11	ASSLAGGETQY
TRBJ1-2	once	TRBV5-4	13	ASSGGQAEAYGYT
TRBJ1-1	-	TRBV30	11	AWRSTMNTEAF
TRBJ2-3	-	TRBV7-2	12	ASSRQRSTDTQY
TRBJ1-3	-	TRBV2	12	ASSAALTGNTIY
TRBJ1-4	-	TRBV28	11	ASRSGPEEKLF
TRBJ1-1	-	TRBV2	12	ASKSGQGNTEAF
TRBJ2-3	-	TRBV27	12	ASRSGVFTDTQY
TRBJ1-1	-	TRBV18	11	ASSRTQNTEAF
TRBJ2-7	-	TRBV10-3	16	AISLGIPGGSGFYEQY
TRBJ2-7	-	TRBV6-1	10	ASSERGNEQY
TRBJ2-3	-	TRBV5-1	12	ASSDDSGRDTQY
TRBJ1-6	-	TRBV5-1	12	ASSPRDSNSPLH
TRBJ2-3	-	TRBV5-6	13	ASRPDRGFRDTQY
TRBJ2-1	-	TRBV6-1	13	ASSRLAGGYNEQF
TRBJ1-5	-	TRBV27	13	ASSFRGETDQPQH
TRBJ1-3	-	TRBV6-1	14	ASSEAIRGSGNTIY
TRBJ2-7	few	TRBV6-6	10	ASSQTSYEQY
TRBJ2-3	-	TRBV7-2	16	ASSAGGDRKFVTDTQY